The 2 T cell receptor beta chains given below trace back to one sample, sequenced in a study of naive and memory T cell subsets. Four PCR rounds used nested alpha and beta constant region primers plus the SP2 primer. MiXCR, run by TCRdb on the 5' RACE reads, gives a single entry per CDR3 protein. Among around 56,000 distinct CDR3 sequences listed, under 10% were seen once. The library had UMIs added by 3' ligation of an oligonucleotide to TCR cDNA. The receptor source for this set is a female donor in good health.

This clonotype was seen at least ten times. This CDR3 reads CSAPGTGPNQPQHF. The CDR3, as DNA: TGCAGTGCCCCTGGGACAGGGCCAAATCAGCCCCAGCATTTT. The gene calls are TRBV20-1 and TRBJ1-5; 9 nucleotides line up with TRBD1. There are 14 residues in the CDR3. Looked up from germline, CDR1 is DFQATT and CDR2 is SNEGSKA (reference sequence). Trimming took 6 bases from V and 4 from J; bases not matched to a gene: 7.

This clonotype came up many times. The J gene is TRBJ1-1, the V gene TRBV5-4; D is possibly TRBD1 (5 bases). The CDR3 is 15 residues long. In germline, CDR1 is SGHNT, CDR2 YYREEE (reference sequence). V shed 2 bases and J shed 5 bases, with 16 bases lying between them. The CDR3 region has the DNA TGTGCCAGCAGCTTACAGCAGGGTCCGTGGACTGAAGCTTTCTTT. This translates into CASSLQQGPWTEAFF. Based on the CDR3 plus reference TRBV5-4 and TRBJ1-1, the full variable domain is ETGVTQSPTHLIKTRGQQVTLRCSSQSGHNTVSWYQQALGQGPQFIFQYYREEENGRGNFPPRFSGLQFPNYSSELNVNALELDDSALYLCASSLQQGPWTEAFFGQGTRLTVV.